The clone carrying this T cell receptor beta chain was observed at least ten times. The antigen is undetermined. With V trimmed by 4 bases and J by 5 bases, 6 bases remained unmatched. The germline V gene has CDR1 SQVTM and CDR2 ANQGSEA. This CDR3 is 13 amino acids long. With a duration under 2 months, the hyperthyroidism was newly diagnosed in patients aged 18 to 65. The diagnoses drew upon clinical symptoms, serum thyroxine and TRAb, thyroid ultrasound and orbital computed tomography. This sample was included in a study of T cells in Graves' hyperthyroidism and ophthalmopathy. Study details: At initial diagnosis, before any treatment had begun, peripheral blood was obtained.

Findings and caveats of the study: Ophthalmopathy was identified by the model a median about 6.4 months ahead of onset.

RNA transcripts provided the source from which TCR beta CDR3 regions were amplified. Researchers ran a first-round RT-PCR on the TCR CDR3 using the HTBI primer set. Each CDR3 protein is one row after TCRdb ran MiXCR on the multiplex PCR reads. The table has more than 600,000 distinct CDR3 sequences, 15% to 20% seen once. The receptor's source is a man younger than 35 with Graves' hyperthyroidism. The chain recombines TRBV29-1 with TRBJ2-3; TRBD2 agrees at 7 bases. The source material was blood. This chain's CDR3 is CSVGREFRDTQYF. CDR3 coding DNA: TGCAGCGTTGGGCGGGAGTTCCGAGATACGCAGTATTTT.